The rows below give T cell receptor beta chains drawn from one sample of a study of cytomegalovirus exposure and HLA in healthy donors. Assay: immunoSEQ multiplex PCR; the TCRdb copy retains only in-frame clones and omits some. The sample consists of 150,000 to 200,000 clones, around 83% of them appearing once. Specimen: PBMCs. These receptors were obtained from a man over 45 in good health and CMV-seropositive. CDR3s include the opening cysteine and the closing phenylalanine or tryptophan. D genes are given only for firm matches. Not all rows give a size; the values are once, few, many and, for expanded clones, a class.

abundance	d_gene	v_gene	j_gene	CDR3nt	CDR3aa
NA	NA	TRBV2	TRBJ2-2	TGTGCCAGCAGAGATCGGGGGAGTGCGTACACCGGGGAGCTGTTTTTT	CASRDRGSAYTGELFF
NA	TRBD2	TRBV5-1	TRBJ2-1	TGCGCCAGCAGCTTAGCCGGGACTAGCGGGAGGGGATACAATGAGCAGTTCTTC	CASSLAGTSGRGYNEQFF
once	TRBD1	TRBV11-3	TRBJ2-6	TGTGCCAGCAGCTTAAGTGGGACAGGGTACTCTGGGGCCAACGTCCTGACTTTC	CASSLSGTGYSGANVLTF
NA	NA	TRBV10-3	TRBJ1-3	TGTGCCATCAGGCCCGGGAGCTCTGGAAACACCATATATTTT	CAIRPGSSGNTIYF
NA	NA	TRBV6-1	TRBJ1-3	TGTGCCAGCAGTGTGAGCTCTGGAAACACCATATATTTT	CASSVSSGNTIYF
NA	TRBD1	TRBV18	TRBJ1-1	TGTGCCAGCTCACCCGGGACAGGGGGCACTGAAGCTTTCTTT	CASSPGTGGTEAFF
NA	TRBD2	TRBV7-9	TRBJ2-3	TGTGCCAGCAGCTTGACTAGCGGGGCGCCAGATACGCAGTATTTT	CASSLTSGAPDTQYF
once	TRBD2	TRBV5-6	TRBJ2-1	TGTGCCAGCAGCTTCGGGGGGTACTACAATGAGCAGTTCTTC	CASSFGGYYNEQFF
NA	TRBD2	TRBV10-3	TRBJ2-1	TGTGCCTCTTCCGGGACTACGGGCAGGAATGAGCAGTTCTTC	CASSGTTGRNEQFF
NA	NA	TRBV7-7	TRBJ2-1	TGTGCTAGCAGCCCACGAGGATACAATGAGCAGTTCTTC	CASSPRGYNEQFF
NA	NA	TRBV5-4	TRBJ2-7	TGTGCCAGCGGGCGGGCCGGAACCTACGAGCAGTACTTC	CASGRAGTYEQYF
NA	TRBD1	TRBV9	TRBJ1-6	TGTGCCAGCAGCGCCGGGACAGGGTTGAATTCACCCCTCCACTTT	CASSAGTGLNSPLHF
NA	TRBD2	TRBV11-2	TRBJ2-5	TGTGCCAGCAGCTTGCAGTCCACTATGGGGGGGGAGACCCAGTACTTC	CASSLQSTMGGETQYF
NA	NA	TRBV7-8	TRBJ1-1	TGTGCCAGCAGCTTCGGGGAGGGGGTAGTCACTGAAGCTTTCTTT	CASSFGEGVVTEAFF
NA	NA	TRBV7-8	TRBJ2-3	TGTGCCAGCAGCCCGAGGCCCTTAGGAGGCACAGATACGCAGTATTTT	CASSPRPLGGTDTQYF
NA	NA	TRBV10-3	TRBJ1-1	TGTGCCATCAGTGAGACCCCTGACAGTGTGAACACTGAAGCTTTCTTT	CAISETPDSVNTEAFF
NA	TRBD2	TRBV15	TRBJ2-5	TGTGCCACCAGCGGGCGGGAGGGCCTATTTGAGACCCAGTACTTC	CATSGREGLFETQYF
NA	NA	TRBV10-1	TRBJ1-5	TGCGCCAGCAGTGTGGGGAGGGATCAGCCCCAGCATTTT	CASSVGRDQPQHF
NA	TRBD2	TRBV25-1	TRBJ2-1	TGTGCCAGTGGGACTAGCGGGGGGAGCTCCTACAATGAGCAGTTCTTC	CASGTSGGSSYNEQFF
NA	TRBD1	TRBV2	TRBJ2-1	TGTGCCAGCCGGGACAGGGGTGGCAATGAGCAGTTCTTC	CASRDRGGNEQFF
NA	TRBD2	TRBV27	TRBJ2-2	TGTGCCAGCAGTTTCCACCTTACTAGCGGGAGGACAGGCGGGGAGCTGTTTTTT	CASSFHLTSGRTGGELFF
NA	TRBD2	TRBV4-2	TRBJ2-5	TGTGCCAGCAGCCCGGTAGCGGGAGGAGAGACCCAGTACTTC	CASSPVAGGETQYF
NA	TRBD2	TRBV11-2	TRBJ2-5	TGTGCCAGCAGCTTATTACTAGCGGAAGAGACCCAGTACTTC	CASSLLLAEETQYF
NA	NA	TRBV18	TRBJ2-1	TGTGCCAGCTCTCCTTCGAGGGAGAATGAGCAGTTCTTC	CASSPSRENEQFF
NA	NA	TRBV19	TRBJ1-5	TGTGCCAGTAGTATTTACCGGGGAGGCGGCATGAGCAATCAGCCCCAGCATTTT	CASSIYRGGGMSNQPQHF